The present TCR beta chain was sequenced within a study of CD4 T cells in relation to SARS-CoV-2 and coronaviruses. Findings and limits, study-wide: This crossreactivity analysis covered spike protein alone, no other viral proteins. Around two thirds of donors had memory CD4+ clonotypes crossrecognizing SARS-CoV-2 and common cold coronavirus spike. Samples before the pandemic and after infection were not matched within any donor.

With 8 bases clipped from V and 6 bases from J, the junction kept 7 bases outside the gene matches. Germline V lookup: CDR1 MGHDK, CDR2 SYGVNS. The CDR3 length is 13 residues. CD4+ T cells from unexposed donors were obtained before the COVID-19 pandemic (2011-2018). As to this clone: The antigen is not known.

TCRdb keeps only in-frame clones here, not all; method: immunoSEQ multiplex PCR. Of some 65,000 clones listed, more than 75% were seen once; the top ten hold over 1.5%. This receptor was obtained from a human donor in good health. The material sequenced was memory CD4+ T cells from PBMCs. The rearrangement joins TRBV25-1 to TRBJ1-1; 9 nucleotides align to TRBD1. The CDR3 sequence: CASGTGSVPEAFF. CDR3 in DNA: TGTGCCAGCGGGACAGGGAGCGTCCCTGAAGCTTTCTTT.